Below, 22 T cell receptor beta chains from the same sample are listed, as sequenced in a study of shared clonotypes between healthy human individuals. Sequenced by immunoSEQ multiplex PCR; TCRdb stores in-frame clones only, minus some. The sample holds roughly 650,000 clones, 90% to 97% seen once. Naive CD8 cells were CD45RO-negative, positively selected for CCR7, excluding terminally differentiated effector memory CD45RA+ cells. Sample: naive CD8+ T cells sorted from blood. The receptors derive from a woman in her twenties or thirties in good health.

This chain connects TRBV15 to TRBJ2-3; D is ambiguous. V was trimmed by 7 bases and J by 0 bases, leaving 11 bases between them. The CDR3 covers 14 residues. Germline values: CDR1 LNHNV, CDR2 YYDKDF (reference sequence). The CDR3 DNA follows: TGTGCCACCACCCGCCTGTCTAGCACAGATACGCAGTATTTT. Translated, it gives CATTRLSSTDTQYF.

The rearrangement uses TRBV7-9 and TRBJ2-1, with 9 nucleotides matching TRBD2. The CDR3 consists of 17 residues. CDR1 is SEHNR and CDR2 is FQNEAQ in the germline V gene (reference sequence). Trimming took 5 bases from V and 3 from J; bases not matched to a gene: 11. This CDR3 is CASSPRWSSGVYNEQFF. The DNA of the CDR3 is TGTGCCAGCAGCCCCCGGTGGTCTAGCGGGGTCTACAATGAGCAGTTCTTC.

The gene calls are TRBV19 and TRBJ2-1; a weak D match, TRBD2 (6 bases). The CDR3 length is 13 residues. Per the germline V gene, CDR1 is LNHDA and CDR2 is SQIVND (reference sequence). Trimming removed 9 bases from V and 4 bases from J, with 13 bases in between. CDR3: CASPGTEYNEQFF. CDR3 coding DNA: TGTGCCAGCCCGGGGACTGAATACAATGAGCAGTTCTTC.

This clone appeared once. This rearrangement joins TRBV5-1 to TRBJ2-4; D remains ambiguous. Germline CDR1 reads SGHRS; CDR2 reads YFSETQ. CDR3 size: 16 residues. With 0 bases removed from V and 1 base from J, the gap between germline ends came to 11 bases. CDR3 bases: TGCGCCAGCAGCTTGGCCTCAGGTGGGGCCAAAAACATTCAGTACTTC. Translating gives CASSLASGGAKNIQYF.

This chain joins TRBV9 and TRBJ2-7; 7 nucleotides agree with TRBD2. Germline values: CDR1 SGDLS, CDR2 YYNGEE. This CDR3 is 16 amino acids long. After removal of 4 bases from V and 5 bases from J, the junction contained 15 bases not matched to a gene. CDR3 in DNA: TGTGCCAGCAGCTATAGCGGAGGGGCGGGAGCGAACGAGCAGTACTTC. Protein product: CASSYSGGAGANEQYF. The complete variable domain, with remaining parts taken from reference TRBV9 and TRBJ2-7, reads DSGVTQTPKHLITATGQRVTLRCSPRSGDLSVYWYQQSLDQGLQFLIQYYNGEERAKGNILERFSAQQFPDLHSELNLSSLELGDSALYFCASSYSGGAGANEQYFGPGTRLTVT.

The chain recombines TRBV2 with TRBJ1-5; the D gene is possibly TRBD1 (5 bases). Germline CDR1 and CDR2: SNHLY and FYNNEI. Trimming pared 6 bases from V and 3 bases from J, leaving 15 bases between. The length of the CDR3 is 15 residues. CDR3 amino acids: CASRAWGAANQPQHF. Written as DNA, the CDR3 is TGTGCCAGCAGGGCTTGGGGCGCGGCCAATCAGCCCCAGCATTTT.

Comments on this clone: At one end, the junction sequence differs from germline, possibly due to a read error. The chain combines TRBV11-2 with TRBJ2-7, with D hard to call. Germline CDR1 reads SGHAT; CDR2 reads FQNNGV. The CDR3 has 12 amino acids. The CDR3 loop reads CASSSQSGEQHF. The CDR3 DNA sequence: TGTGCCAGCAGCTCCCAGAGTGGCGAGCAGCACTTC.

V is TRBV5-1 and J is TRBJ2-5; 7 bases agree with TRBD1. Germline V gene data show CDR1 as SGHRS and CDR2 as YFSETQ. V trimming: 5 bases; J trimming: 5 bases; junction bases outside the gene matches: 15. The CDR3 is 16 amino acids. CDR3 sequence reads: CASSFSEQGYVETQYF. In DNA, the CDR3 is TGCGCCAGCAGTTTTAGCGAACAGGGGTATGTGGAGACCCAGTACTTC.

This chain links TRBV7-2 with TRBJ2-3; perhaps TRBD1 as D (5 bases). CDR3 length equals 17 residues. V lost 6 bases, J lost 0 bases, and 19 bases lay in between. Germline V gene data show CDR1 as SGHTA and CDR2 as FQGNSA. This chain's CDR3 is CASSPVSRALSTDTQYF. The DNA for the CDR3 is TGTGCCAGCAGTCCGGTGTCCAGGGCTCTAAGCACAGATACGCAGTATTTT.

The chain combines TRBV7-6 with TRBJ2-2, with TRBD2 matching over 7 bases. J lost 5 bases, V lost 1 base, and 7 bases had no gene match. Germline-derived CDR1 and CDR2 are SGHVS and FNYEAQ. This CDR3 is 16 amino acids long. Written as DNA, the CDR3 is TGTGCCAGCAGCTTAGTAGGGAGGGGAGGAACCGGGGAGCTGTTTTTT. Its protein is CASSLVGRGGTGELFF.

This chain connects TRBV16 to TRBJ2-1; 12 bases agree with TRBD2. Trimming cost V 3 bases and J 6 bases; bases outside gene matches: 6. Germline V lookup: CDR1 KGHSY, CDR2 FQNENV. There are 16 residues in the CDR3. The CDR3 nucleotides are TGTGCCAGCAGCCACACGGGACTAGCGGGTATCAATGAGCAGTTCTTC. It translates to CASSHTGLAGINEQFF.

This clone has more than one count but fewer than ten. This rearrangement joins TRBV7-8 to TRBJ2-1; D is unclear. The germline CDR1 and CDR2 sequences are SGHVS and FQNEAQ. There are 12 residues in the CDR3. With 5 bases removed from V and 7 bases from J, the gap between germline ends came to 9 bases. The CDR3 is CASSLGANEQFF. Here the CDR3 DNA reads TGTGCCAGCAGCCTCGGAGCGAATGAGCAGTTCTTC.

This sequence joins TRBV5-6 and TRBJ1-2, with D unclear. CDR3 size: 15 residues. Germline V gene sequence: CDR1 SGHDT, CDR2 YYEEEE. Trimming pared 0 bases from V and 1 base from J, leaving 10 bases between. CDR3 sequence (DNA): TGTGCCAGCAGCTTGGATAGGACGATTAACTATGGCTACACCTTC. Translated: CASSLDRTINYGYTF.

The gene calls are TRBV28 and TRBJ2-2; 8 nucleotides match TRBD1. Trimming removed 5 bases from V and 7 bases from J; junction bases left unmatched: 6. The CDR3 has 14 residues. Germline CDR1 is MDHEN and CDR2 is SYDVKM. CDR3 protein: CASSRDRIVGELFF. Written as DNA, the CDR3 is TGTGCCAGCAGTAGGGACAGGATAGTCGGGGAGCTGTTTTTT.

The sample holds a few counts of this clone. V and J are TRBV28 and TRBJ2-7; TRBD2 might be the D (5 bases). V dropped 7 bases and J dropped 4 bases, with 11 bases sitting between them. The germline V gene has CDR1 MDHEN and CDR2 SYDVKM. CDR3 size: 12 residues. This CDR3 reads CASNLRGYEQYF. CDR3 nucleotides: TGTGCCAGCAACTTGAGAGGGTACGAGCAGTACTTC.

The chain recombines TRBV30 with TRBJ1-5, with TRBD1 matching 7 bases. This CDR3 comprises 15 residues. Germline V gene data show CDR1 as GTSNPN and CDR2 as SVGIG (reference sequence). V shed 7 bases and J 3 bases; nucleotides not matched to a gene: 12. The CDR3 sequence: CAFQEGALDNQPQHF. CDR3 DNA: TGTGCCTTCCAAGAGGGGGCATTGGACAATCAGCCCCAGCATTTT.

The gene calls are TRBV6-1 and TRBJ2-5; D not certain. CDR3 size: 12 residues. The V and J ends lost 4 bases and 7 bases respectively, with 10 bases between them. Looked up from germline, CDR1 is MNHNS and CDR2 is SASEGT. CDR3 DNA sequence: TGTGCCAGCAGTGCGGTTGTGCCGACCCAGTACTTC. Its protein is CASSAVVPTQYF.

The chain recombines TRBV9 with TRBJ1-2; unclear D gene. This CDR3 region has 13 residues. The V and J ends lost 0 bases and 8 bases respectively, with 11 bases between them. From germline, CDR1 is SGDLS and CDR2 YYNGEE. CDR3 nucleotide sequence: TGTGCCAGCAGCGTAGCTGTTACCGGCGGCTACACCTTC. Amino acid sequence: CASSVAVTGGYTF.

This rearrangement joins TRBV7-9 to TRBJ1-1; no clear D gene. Per the germline V gene, CDR1 is SEHNR and CDR2 is FQNEAQ (reference sequence). V was cut by 5 bases and J by 1 base, with 17 bases left in between. The CDR3 spans 16 residues. The CDR3 is CASSVNRGQTNTEAFF. The CDR3 DNA reads as TGTGCCAGCAGCGTGAACCGTGGGCAAACGAACACTGAAGCTTTCTTT.

The rearrangement links TRBV6-5 to TRBJ2-6; D gene ambiguous. The CDR3 sequence is 15 residues long. Trimming took 4 bases from V and 2 from J, leaving 9 bases between them. The germline V gene has CDR1 MNHEY and CDR2 SVGAGI. DNA of the CDR3: TGTGCCAGCAGTTCAGAGCTTGCTGGGGCCAACGTCCTGACTTTC. This gives the protein CASSSELAGANVLTF.

The chain carries TRBV28 and TRBJ2-1, with a weak D call TRBD2 (5 bases). The CDR3 spans 14 residues. Germline-derived CDR1 and CDR2 are MDHEN and SYDVKM. V lost 6 bases and J lost 8, with 17 bases in between. As DNA, the CDR3 is TGTGCCAGCAGCGCCCTTGGGGAGCAGTATGAGCAGTTCTTC. Translation gives CASSALGEQYEQFF. The whole variable domain, filled in from reference TRBV28 and TRBJ2-1, reads DVKVTQSSRYLVKRTGEKVFLECVQDMDHENMFWYRQDPGLGLRLIYFSYDVKMKEKGDIPEGYSVSREKKERFSLILESASTNQTSMYLCASSALGEQYEQFFGPGTRLTVL.

The gene calls are TRBV28 and TRBJ2-7; D gene unclear. Germline V lookup: CDR1 MDHEN, CDR2 SYDVKM. The V gene lost 3 bases and the J gene lost 2 bases, with 8 bases spanning the gap. The CDR3 is made up of 13 amino acids. CDR3 in DNA: TGTGCCAGCAGTTTTACGGAGACCTACGAGCAGTACTTC. Translated: CASSFTETYEQYF.